The 24 T cell receptor beta chains given below trace back to one sample, sequenced in a study of T cell responses to AZD1222 COVID-19 vaccine. The protocol was immunoSEQ multiplex PCR, while the TCRdb copy is restricted to in-frame clones and leaves out a portion. The sample contains some 280,000 clones, about 94% of which appear only once. The sequencing used peripheral blood, collected 28 days after the second AZD1222 dose. All receptors come from an adult who received the AZD1222 COVID-19 vaccine.

The chain joins TRBV21-1 to TRBJ2-1; the D call in the table, TRBD2, was not verified against the DNA. TRBV21-1 is a pseudogene. The CDR3 loop spans 18 amino acids. In DNA form, the CDR3 reads TGTGCCAGCAGCACTCTCCCACACCCTGGGGGACTATACAATGAGCAGTTCTTC. This gives the protein CASSTLPHPGGLYNEQFF.

This rearrangement joins TRBV19 to TRBJ1-3; D not certain. The germline V gene has CDR1 LNHDA and CDR2 SQIVND (reference sequence). Deletions cut 5 bases from V and 0 bases from J, with 14 bases between. The CDR3 length is 16 residues. CDR3 region: CASSLGLLSSGNTIYF. The CDR3 DNA follows: TGTGCCAGTAGTTTAGGACTCCTATCCTCTGGAAACACCATATATTTT.

The CDR3 nucleotides are TGTGCCAGCGGTGGGACAGGGACTGTTTACGAGCAGTACTTC. It is translated as CASGGTGTVYEQYF. V is TRBV28 and J is TRBJ2-7, with 9 positions matching TRBD1. With 8 bases clipped from V and 4 bases from J, the junction kept 9 bases outside the gene matches. Per germline, CDR1 MDHEN and CDR2 SYDVKM. The CDR3 consists of 14 residues.

Comments on this clone: The sample has other DNA sequences that encode this CDR3 too. The chain is built from TRBV28 and TRBJ1-5, with unresolved D. The CDR3 loop spans 13 amino acids. The V end lost 4 bases, the J end lost 0 bases, and 4 bases lay between the germline ends. The V gene's germline CDR1 is MDHEN and CDR2 SYDVKM. The CDR3 region has the DNA TGTGCCAGCAGTTCCTATAGCAATCAGCCCCAGCATTTT. Translated: CASSSYSNQPQHF.

This sequence joins TRBV13 and TRBJ2-7; no firm D call. CDR1 and CDR2 from the germline V gene are PRHDT and FYEKMQ (reference sequence). This CDR3 spans 14 amino acids. The V and J ends lost 1 base and 2 bases respectively, with 9 bases between them. CDR3 residues: CASSLDVGTYEQYF. The CDR3 DNA sequence: TGTGCCAGCAGCTTAGACGTTGGCACCTACGAGCAGTACTTC.

This chain joins TRBV5-6 and TRBJ2-7; D unresolved. The germline CDR1 and CDR2 sequences are SGHDT and YYEEEE. Deletions cut 2 bases from V and 6 bases from J, with 6 bases between. This CDR3 spans 11 amino acids. CDR3: CASSFRSEQYF. CDR3 nucleotide sequence: TGTGCCAGCAGCTTTCGGAGCGAGCAGTACTTC.

The V and J genes are TRBV5-1 and TRBJ2-5; D remains unclear. The germline CDR1 and CDR2 sequences are SGHRS and YFSETQ. V lost 7 bases and J lost 4, with 11 bases in between. CDR3 size: 12 residues. The DNA of the CDR3 is TGCGCCAGCGGCGAGAGAGGAGAGACCCAGTACTTC. It yields the protein CASGERGETQYF.

The V call is TRBV4-2, the J call TRBJ1-5; TRBD1 is a possible D gene (5 bases). V was pared by 4 bases and J by 5 bases, with 15 bases between. The germline gives CDR1 LGHNA, CDR2 YNFKEQ. The CDR3 length is 15 residues. CDR3 in DNA: TGTGCCAGCAGCCCTTCGGGGGACCTTGATCAGCCCCAGCATTTT. Translated, it gives CASSPSGDLDQPQHF.

The CDR3 region has the DNA TGTGCCAGCAGCTTCAGCGCCCACACAGATACGCAGTATTTT. It specifies CASSFSAHTDTQYF. J is TRBJ2-3 and V is TRBV7-9; D is ambiguous. Per germline, CDR1 SEHNR and CDR2 FQNEAQ (reference sequence). CDR3 length equals 14 residues. V was trimmed by 3 bases and J by 2 bases, leaving 9 bases between them.

This clone has a single count. This chain joins TRBV7-3 and TRBJ2-2; TRBD1 agrees at 7 bases. V lost 5 bases to trimming and J lost 6 bases; unmatched junction nucleotides: 12. Looked up from germline, CDR1 is SGHTA and CDR2 is FQGTGA. This CDR3 contains 16 residues. For the CDR3, the DNA is TGTGCCAGCAGCCAGGGACAGCCCCTGGAGGCCGGGGAGCTGTTTTTT. Protein: CASSQGQPLEAGELFF.

This sequence joins TRBV6-5 and TRBJ1-3; D not resolved. Per germline, CDR1 MNHEY and CDR2 SVGAGI. This CDR3 comprises 11 residues. The CDR3 DNA reads as TGTGCTACGGTCTCTGGAAACACCATATATTTT. This codes for CATVSGNTIYF.

The chain carries TRBV2 and TRBJ2-1; TRBD2 matches 8 bases. The CDR3 sequence is 14 residues long. V shed 8 bases, J shed 3 bases, and the junction held 6 bases outside the gene matches. Germline CDR1 and CDR2: SNHLY and FYNNEI. CDR3 sequence: CASSTSGDYNEQFF. DNA for the CDR3: TGTGCCAGCTCTACTAGCGGCGACTACAATGAGCAGTTCTTC.

The chain is built from TRBV29-1 and TRBJ2-3; TRBD1 matches 10 bases. Germline lookup yields CDR1 SQVTM and CDR2 ANQGSEA. J gave up 1 base and V 7 bases, and 2 bases lay outside the gene matches. The CDR3 contains 13 residues. CDR3 bases: TGCAGCGGCGGACAGGGGGGCACAGATACGCAGTATTTT. This translates into CSGGQGGTDTQYF.

This clone was detected only once. The chain links TRBV3-1 (or the pseudogene TRBV3-2) to TRBJ1-2; D not resolved. Trimming pared 0 bases from V and 4 bases from J, leaving 12 bases between. This CDR3 region has 15 residues. Germline CDR1 LGHDT, CDR2 YNNKEL (reference sequence). The CDR3 loop is CASSQDHSAPYGYTF. DNA for the CDR3: TGTGCCAGCAGCCAAGATCATTCAGCGCCCTATGGCTACACCTTC.

The chain links TRBV10-3 to TRBJ2-2; D may be TRBD2 (6 bases). V was shortened by 0 bases and J by 7 bases, with 9 bases between the two germline ends. The CDR3 is 14 residues long. The germline V gene has CDR1 ENHRY and CDR2 SYGVKD. The CDR3 coding sequence is TGTGCCATCAGTGAGTCTGGGGGGAACGGGGAGCTGTTTTTT. Its translation: CAISESGGNGELFF.

This sequence joins TRBV7-9 and TRBJ1-6; TRBD1 aligns across 11 bases. CDR1 is SEHNR and CDR2 is FQNEAQ in the germline V gene (reference sequence). The junction had 5 bases not matched to a gene; V was cut back by 5 bases and J by 5 bases. The CDR3 is 16 residues long. The CDR3 protein is CASSQGQGEDNSPLHF. The CDR3 coding sequence is TGTGCCAGCAGCCAGGGACAGGGGGAAGATAATTCACCCCTCCACTTT.

This chain links TRBV7-2 with TRBJ2-1; D is ambiguous. From germline, CDR1 is SGHTA and CDR2 FQGNSA. The germline V and J ends were trimmed by 5 bases and 0 bases, with 17 bases remaining between them. This CDR3 region has 17 residues. The DNA of the CDR3 is TGTGCCAGCAGCCCCGGATCCTCCGGTAGCTCCTACAATGAGCAGTTCTTC. Protein: CASSPGSSGSSYNEQFF.

The V gene is TRBV5-6, the J gene TRBJ1-5; 8 bases match TRBD1. The CDR3 spans 13 residues. J gave up 7 bases and V 4 bases, and 4 bases lay outside the gene matches. CDR1 is SGHDT, CDR2 YYEEEE, per germline. The CDR3 reads CASSRQGFQPQHF. The CDR3, as DNA: TGTGCCAGCAGCAGACAGGGGTTCCAGCCCCAGCATTTT. The whole variable domain, filled in from reference TRBV5-6 and TRBJ1-5, reads DAGVTQSPTHLIKTRGQQVTLRCSPKSGHDTVSWYQQALGQGPQFIFQYYEEEERQRGNFPDRFSGHQFPNYSSELNVNALLLGDSALYLCASSRQGFQPQHFGDGTRLSIL.

The chain carries TRBV5-1 and TRBJ1-5, with a possible D match to TRBD1 (6 bases). Germline V gives CDR1 SGHRS, CDR2 YFSETQ. This CDR3 contains 17 residues. V lost 1 base, J lost 4 bases, and 18 bases lay in between. In nucleotides, the CDR3 is TGCGCCAGCAGCTTGCCGGGGGCCCCTTTATGGAATCAGCCCCAGCATTTT. It yields the protein CASSLPGAPLWNQPQHF.

The V and J genes are TRBV15 and TRBJ2-7, with 9 bases that match TRBD2. The V and J ends lost 1 base and 3 bases, in that order; junction bases with no gene match: 7. CDR3 size: 16 residues. Germline V gives CDR1 LNHNV, CDR2 YYDKDF (reference sequence). This CDR3 reads CATSRVPTSGNYEQYF. The CDR3 coding sequence is TGTGCCACCAGCAGAGTCCCGACTAGCGGAAACTACGAGCAGTACTTC.

V is TRBV6-5 and J is TRBJ1-3; D ambiguous. The V end lost 4 bases, the J end lost 4 bases, and 11 bases lay between the germline ends. Germline loops: CDR1 MNHEY, CDR2 SVGAGI. The CDR3 covers 14 residues. In nucleotides, the CDR3 is TGTGCCAGCAGTTTTACGCCTTCGGGAAACACCATATATTTT. It codes for CASSFTPSGNTIYF.

The chain couples TRBV21-1 to TRBJ2-7. TRBV21-1 is described as a pseudogene. This CDR3 is built from 14 residues. The CDR3 DNA sequence: TGTGCCAGCAGCCCAAAGGTCAGTACCTACGAGCAGTACTTC. Its protein product is CASSPKVSTYEQYF.

The chain has TRBV4-1 and TRBJ2-5; 11 bases are shared with TRBD2. Losses at the gene ends were 5 bases for V and 2 bases for J; bases not matched to a gene: 13. The CDR3 is made up of 18 amino acids. CDR1 is MGHRA and CDR2 is YSYEKL in the germline V gene. In DNA, the CDR3 is TGCGCCAGCAGCAAGGGACTAGCGGCTCACGGGGGGCAAGAGACCCAGTACTTC. Amino acids: CASSKGLAAHGGQETQYF.

CDR3 coding DNA: TGTGCCAGCAGTGGCCGGGACAGATCCACTGAAGCTTTCTTT. Encoded protein: CASSGRDRSTEAFF. This rearrangement joins TRBV2 to TRBJ1-1; the match to TRBD1 covers 7 bases. Looked up from germline, CDR1 is SNHLY and CDR2 is FYNNEI. J was trimmed by 4 bases and V by 4 bases; bases with no gene match: 6. The CDR3 consists of 14 residues.